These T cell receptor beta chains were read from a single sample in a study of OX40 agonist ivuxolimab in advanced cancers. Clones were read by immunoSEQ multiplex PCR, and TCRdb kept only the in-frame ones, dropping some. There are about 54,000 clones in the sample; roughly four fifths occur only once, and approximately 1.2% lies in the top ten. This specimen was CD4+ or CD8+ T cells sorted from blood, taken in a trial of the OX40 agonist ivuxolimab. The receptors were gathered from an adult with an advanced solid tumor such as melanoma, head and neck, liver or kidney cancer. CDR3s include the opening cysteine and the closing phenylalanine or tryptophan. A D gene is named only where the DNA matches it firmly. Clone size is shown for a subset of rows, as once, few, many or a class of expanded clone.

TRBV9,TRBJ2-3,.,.,CASSVVHGTSTDTQYF,TGTGCCAGCAGCGTAGTTCACGGAACTAGCACAGATACGCAGTATTTT
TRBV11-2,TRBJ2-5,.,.,CASRTFGREETQYF,TGTGCCAGCCGTACTTTCGGCAGAGAAGAGACCCAGTACTTC
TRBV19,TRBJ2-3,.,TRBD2,CASSTGLANTDTQYF,TGTGCCAGTAGTACCGGACTAGCGAACACAGATACGCAGTATTTT
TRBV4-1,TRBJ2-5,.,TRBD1,CASSQAHRGRTQYF,TGCGCCAGCAGCCAAGCCCACAGGGGAAGGACCCAGTACTTC
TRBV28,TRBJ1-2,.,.,CASSPTWSYGYTF,TGTGCCAGCAGTCCAACGTGGAGTTATGGCTACACCTTC
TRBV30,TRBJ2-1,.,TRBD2,CAWSGFGGLAGGWGLDNEQFF,TGTGCCTGGAGTGGCTTTGGGGGACTAGCGGGAGGATGGGGGCTTGATAATGAGCAGTTCTTC
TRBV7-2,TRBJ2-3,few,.,CASSQTRDTQYF,TGTGCCAGCAGCCAGACACGCGATACGCAGTATTTT
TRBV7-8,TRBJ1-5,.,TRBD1,CASSEQRTGRGQPQHF,TGTGCCAGCAGCGAGCAGCGGACAGGGAGGGGTCAGCCCCAGCATTTT
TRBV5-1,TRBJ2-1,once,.,CASSISLLVTNEQFF,TGCGCCAGCAGCATCTCCTTACTAGTAACCAATGAGCAGTTCTTC
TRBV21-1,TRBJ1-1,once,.,CASSKPDMNTEAFF,TGTGCCAGCAGCAAGCCTGACATGAACACTGAAGCTTTCTTT
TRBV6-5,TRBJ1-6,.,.,CASSSQGGKNSPLHF,TGTGCCAGCAGTTCCCAGGGAGGGAAGAATTCACCCCTCCACTTT
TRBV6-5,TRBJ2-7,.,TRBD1,CASSPGQGWYF,TGTGCCAGCAGCCCTGGACAGGGTTGGTACTTC
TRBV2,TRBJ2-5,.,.,CASSEPPIGGTQYF,TGTGCCAGCAGTGAACCCCCTATAGGGGGGACCCAGTACTTC
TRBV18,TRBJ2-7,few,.,CASSPRRESEQYF,TGTGCCAGCTCACCCAGGAGGGAATCCGAGCAGTACTTC
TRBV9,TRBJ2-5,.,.,CASSPGRRVEETQYF,TGTGCCAGCAGCCCCGGACGCAGGGTGGAGGAGACCCAGTACTTC
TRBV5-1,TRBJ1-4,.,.,CASSPGAGREEKLFF,TGCGCCAGCAGCCCGGGGGCGGGTCGGGAGGAAAAACTGTTTTTT
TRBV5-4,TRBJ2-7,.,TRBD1,CASSLQGSDIEQYF,TGTGCCAGCAGCTTACAGGGGAGTGATATCGAGCAGTACTTC
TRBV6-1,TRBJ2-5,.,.,CASVITGFQETQYF,TGTGCCAGCGTAATTACAGGGTTTCAAGAGACCCAGTACTTC
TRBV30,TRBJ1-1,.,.,CAWRTGPALAFF,TGTGCCTGGAGAACCGGGCCGGCCTTAGCTTTCTTT
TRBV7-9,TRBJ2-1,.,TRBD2,CASSVPGTSNEQFF,TGTGCCAGCAGCGTGCCCGGGACTAGTAATGAGCAGTTCTTC
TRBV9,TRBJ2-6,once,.,CASSVGSGPHSGANVLTF,TGTGCCAGCAGCGTAGGTTCAGGGCCACACTCTGGGGCCAACGTCCTGACTTTC
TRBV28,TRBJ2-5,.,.,CASYPTVGSEETQYF,TGTGCCAGCTACCCGACAGTAGGGTCGGAAGAGACCCAGTACTTC
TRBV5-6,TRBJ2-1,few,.,CASSLYPGNYNEQFF,TGTGCCAGCAGCTTGTATCCAGGTAACTACAATGAGCAGTTCTTC
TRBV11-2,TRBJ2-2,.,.,CASSFGSWETNTGELFF,TGTGCCAGCAGCTTCGGAAGTTGGGAGACGAACACCGGGGAGCTGTTTTTT
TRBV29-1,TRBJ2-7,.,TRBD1,CSASMGGQGAYEQYF,TGCAGCGCCAGCATGGGAGGACAGGGCGCCTACGAGCAGTACTTC
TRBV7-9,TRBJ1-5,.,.,CASSGEGVSNQPQHF,TGTGCCAGCAGCGGCGAAGGGGTTAGCAATCAGCCCCAGCATTTT
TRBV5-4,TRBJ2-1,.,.,CASSLAASAHNEQFF,TGTGCCAGCAGCCTCGCTGCTAGCGCCCACAATGAGCAGTTCTTC
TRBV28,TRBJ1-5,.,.,CASSTSSYQPQHF,TGTGCCAGCAGTACTTCAAGCTATCAGCCCCAGCATTTT
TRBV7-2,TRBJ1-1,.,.,CASSLDPNTEAFF,TGTGCCAGCAGCTTAGATCCCAACACTGAAGCTTTCTTT
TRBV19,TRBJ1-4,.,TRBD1,CASSTDRGQDEKLFF,TGTGCCAGTAGTACGGACAGGGGGCAAGATGAAAAACTGTTTTTT
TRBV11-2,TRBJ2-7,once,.,CASSLGTPGGGQYF,TGTGCCAGCAGCTTAGGGACACCCGGAGGGGGGCAGTACTTC
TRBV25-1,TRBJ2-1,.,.,CASSPGTLSNEQFF,TGTGCCAGCTCCCCCGGGACCCTATCTAATGAGCAGTTCTTC
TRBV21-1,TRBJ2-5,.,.,CASSKGPGTVEETQYF,TGTGCCAGCAGCAAAGGGCCAGGGACAGTGGAAGAGACCCAGTACTTC
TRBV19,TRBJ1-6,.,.,CASKNIGSPLHF,TGTGCCAGTAAAAATATTGGTTCACCCCTCCACTTT
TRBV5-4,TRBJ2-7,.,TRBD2,CASSHPHGTSGSVYEQYF,TGTGCCAGCAGCCACCCCCATGGGACTAGCGGGAGTGTCTACGAGCAGTACTTC
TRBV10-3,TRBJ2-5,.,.,CAIGVGRQETQYF,TGTGCCATCGGCGTAGGACGCCAAGAGACCCAGTACTTC
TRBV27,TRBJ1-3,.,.,CASSSVGVSGNTIYF,TGTGCCAGCAGTTCCGTAGGGGTCTCTGGAAACACCATATATTTT
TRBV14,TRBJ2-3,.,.,CASSQAGLSTDTQYF,TGTGCCAGCAGCCAAGCAGGACTTAGCACAGATACGCAGTATTTT
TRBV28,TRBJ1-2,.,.,CASSLRTSEGYTF,TGTGCCAGCAGTTTGAGGACATCGGAAGGCTACACCTTC
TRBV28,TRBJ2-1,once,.,CASSETRREFF,TGTGCCAGCTCGGAGACTAGGAGAGAATTCTTC